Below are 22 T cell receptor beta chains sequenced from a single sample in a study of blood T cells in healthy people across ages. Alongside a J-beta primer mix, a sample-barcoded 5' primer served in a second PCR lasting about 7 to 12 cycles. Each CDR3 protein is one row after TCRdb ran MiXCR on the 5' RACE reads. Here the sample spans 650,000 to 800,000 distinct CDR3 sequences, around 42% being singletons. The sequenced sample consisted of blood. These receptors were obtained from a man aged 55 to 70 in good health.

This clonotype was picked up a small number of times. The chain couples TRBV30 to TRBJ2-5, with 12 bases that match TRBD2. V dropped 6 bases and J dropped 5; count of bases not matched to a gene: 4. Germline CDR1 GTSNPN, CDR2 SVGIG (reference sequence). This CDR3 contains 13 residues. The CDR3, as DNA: TGTGCCTGTCCTCTAGCGGGGGGGGAGACCCAGTACTTC. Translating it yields CACPLAGGETQYF.

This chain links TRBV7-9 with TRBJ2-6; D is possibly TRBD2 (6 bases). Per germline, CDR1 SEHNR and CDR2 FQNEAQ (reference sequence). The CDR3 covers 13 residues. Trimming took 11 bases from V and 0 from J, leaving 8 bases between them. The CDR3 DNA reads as TGTGCCTCGGGAGACTCTGGGGCCAACGTCCTGACTTTC. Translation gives CASGDSGANVLTF.

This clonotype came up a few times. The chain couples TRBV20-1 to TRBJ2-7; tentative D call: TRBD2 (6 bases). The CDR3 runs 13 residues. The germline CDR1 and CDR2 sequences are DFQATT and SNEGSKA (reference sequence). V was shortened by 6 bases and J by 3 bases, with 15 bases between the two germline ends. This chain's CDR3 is CSARWGESYEQYF. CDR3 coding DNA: TGCAGTGCCAGATGGGGGGAGAGCTACGAGCAGTACTTC.

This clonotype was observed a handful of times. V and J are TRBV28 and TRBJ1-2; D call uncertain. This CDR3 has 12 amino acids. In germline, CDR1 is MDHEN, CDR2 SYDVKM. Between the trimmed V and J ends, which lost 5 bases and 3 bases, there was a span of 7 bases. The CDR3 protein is CASSPADYGYTF. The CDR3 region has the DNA TGTGCCAGCAGTCCCGCAGACTATGGCTACACCTTC.

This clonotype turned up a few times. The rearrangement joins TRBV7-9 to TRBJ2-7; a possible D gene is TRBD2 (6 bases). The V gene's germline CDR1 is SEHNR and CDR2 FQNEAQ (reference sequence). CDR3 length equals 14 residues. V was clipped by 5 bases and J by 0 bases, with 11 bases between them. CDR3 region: CASSDPDYSYEQYF. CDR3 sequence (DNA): TGTGCCAGCAGCGACCCGGACTACTCCTACGAGCAGTACTTC.

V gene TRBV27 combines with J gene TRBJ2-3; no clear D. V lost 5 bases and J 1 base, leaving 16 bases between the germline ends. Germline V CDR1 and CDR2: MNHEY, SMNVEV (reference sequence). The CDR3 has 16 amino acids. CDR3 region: CASSTYGSHRTDTQYF. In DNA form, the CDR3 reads TGTGCCAGCAGTACATATGGCTCCCATCGCACAGATACGCAGTATTTT.

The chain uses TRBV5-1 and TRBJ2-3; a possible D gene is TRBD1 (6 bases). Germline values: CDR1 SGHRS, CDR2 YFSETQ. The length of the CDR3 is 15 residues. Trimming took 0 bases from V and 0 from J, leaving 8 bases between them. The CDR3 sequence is CASSLGTVSTDTQYF. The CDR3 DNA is TGCGCCAGCAGCTTGGGGACAGTGAGCACAGATACGCAGTATTTT.

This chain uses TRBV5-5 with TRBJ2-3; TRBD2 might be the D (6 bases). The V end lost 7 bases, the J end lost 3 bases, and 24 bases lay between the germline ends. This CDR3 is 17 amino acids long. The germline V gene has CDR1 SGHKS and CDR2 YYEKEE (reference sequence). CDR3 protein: CASRGLGAGLTTDTQYF. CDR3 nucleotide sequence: TGTGCCAGCCGGGGGTTAGGGGCGGGTCTCACTACAGATACGCAGTATTTT.

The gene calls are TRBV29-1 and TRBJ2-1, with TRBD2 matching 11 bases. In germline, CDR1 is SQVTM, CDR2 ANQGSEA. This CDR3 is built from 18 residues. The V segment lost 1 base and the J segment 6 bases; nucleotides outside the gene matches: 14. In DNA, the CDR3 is TGCAGCGTTGAAGGGGGCCCGGGTGGTAGCGGGGGGGCCAATGAGCAGTTCTTC. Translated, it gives CSVEGGPGGSGGANEQFF.

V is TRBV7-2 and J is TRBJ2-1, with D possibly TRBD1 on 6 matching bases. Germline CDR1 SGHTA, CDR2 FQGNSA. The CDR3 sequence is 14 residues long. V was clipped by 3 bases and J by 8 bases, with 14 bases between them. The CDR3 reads CASSFNQGIDEQFF. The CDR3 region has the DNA TGTGCCAGCAGCTTCAACCAGGGGATTGATGAGCAGTTCTTC.

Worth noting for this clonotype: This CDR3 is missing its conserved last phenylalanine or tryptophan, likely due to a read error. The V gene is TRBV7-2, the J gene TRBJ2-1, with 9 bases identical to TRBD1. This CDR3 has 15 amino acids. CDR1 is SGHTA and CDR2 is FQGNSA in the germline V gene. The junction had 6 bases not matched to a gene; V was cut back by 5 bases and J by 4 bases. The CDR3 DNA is TGTGCCAGCAGCGACGACAGGGGGGGATACAATGAGCAGTTCTTA. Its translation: CASSDDRGGYNEQFL.

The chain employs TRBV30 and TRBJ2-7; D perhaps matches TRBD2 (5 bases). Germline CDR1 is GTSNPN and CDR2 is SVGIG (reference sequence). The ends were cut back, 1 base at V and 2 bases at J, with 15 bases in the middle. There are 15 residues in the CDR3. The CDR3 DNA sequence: TGTGCCTGGAGTGCTCGGGGTGGGTTAACCTACGAGCAGTACTTC. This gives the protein CAWSARGGLTYEQYF.

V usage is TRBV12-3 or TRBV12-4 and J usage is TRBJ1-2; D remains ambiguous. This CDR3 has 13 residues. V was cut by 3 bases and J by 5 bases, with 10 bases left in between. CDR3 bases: TGTGCCAGCAGTTTCAGGTCGGGATATGGCTACACCTTC. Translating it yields CASSFRSGYGYTF.

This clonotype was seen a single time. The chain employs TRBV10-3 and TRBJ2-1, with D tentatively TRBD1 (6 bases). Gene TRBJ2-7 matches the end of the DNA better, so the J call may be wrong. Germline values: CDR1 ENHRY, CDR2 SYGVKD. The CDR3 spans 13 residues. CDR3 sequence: CAISGQSDNEQYF. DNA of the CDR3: TGTGCCATCAGCGGACAGTCGGACAATGAGCAGTACTTC.

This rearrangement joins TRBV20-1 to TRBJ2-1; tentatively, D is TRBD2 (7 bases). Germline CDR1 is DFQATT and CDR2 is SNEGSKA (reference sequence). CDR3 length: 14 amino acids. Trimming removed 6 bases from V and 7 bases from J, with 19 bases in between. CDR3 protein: CSAGPAGAGNEQFF. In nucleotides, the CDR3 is TGCAGTGCAGGCCCGGCGGGGGCCGGTAATGAGCAGTTCTTC.

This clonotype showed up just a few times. The DNA of the CDR3 is TGTGCCAGCAGCGATAACAGGGATCGTGGCTACACCTTC. It yields the protein CASSDNRDRGYTF. The chain links TRBV9 to TRBJ1-2; D is perhaps TRBD1 (6 bases). The ends were cut back, 3 bases at V and 7 bases at J, with 13 bases in the middle. This CDR3 region has 13 residues. The germline gives CDR1 SGDLS, CDR2 YYNGEE.

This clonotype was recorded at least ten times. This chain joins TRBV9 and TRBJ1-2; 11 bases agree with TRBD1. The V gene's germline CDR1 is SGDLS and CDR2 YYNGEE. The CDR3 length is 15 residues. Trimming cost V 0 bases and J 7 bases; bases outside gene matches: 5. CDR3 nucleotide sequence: TGTGCCAGCAGCGTAGCAGGGACAGGGGGGTTTGGCTACACCTTC. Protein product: CASSVAGTGGFGYTF.

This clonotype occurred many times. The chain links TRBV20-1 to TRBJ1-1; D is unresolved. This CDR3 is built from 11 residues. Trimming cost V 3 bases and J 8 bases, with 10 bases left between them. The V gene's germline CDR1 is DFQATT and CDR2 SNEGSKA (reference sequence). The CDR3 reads CSASPQWEAFF. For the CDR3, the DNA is TGCAGTGCTAGCCCACAGTGGGAAGCTTTCTTT.

The CDR3 is CASSQEGGGEQYF. DNA for the CDR3: TGCGCCAGCAGCCAAGAGGGGGGGGGAGAGCAGTACTTC. The V gene is TRBV4-3, the J gene TRBJ2-5; 7 bases align to TRBD2. Germline assignment: CDR1 LGHNA and CDR2 YSLEER. The length of the CDR3 is 13 residues. V shed 0 bases and J 11 bases; nucleotides not matched to a gene: 6.

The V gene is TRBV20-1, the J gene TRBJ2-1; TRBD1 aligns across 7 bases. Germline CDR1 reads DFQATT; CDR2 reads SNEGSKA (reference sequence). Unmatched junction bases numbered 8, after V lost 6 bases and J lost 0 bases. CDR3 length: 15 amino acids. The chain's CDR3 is CSAVGQIFSYNEQFF. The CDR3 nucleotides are TGCAGTGCCGTGGGACAGATATTCTCCTACAATGAGCAGTTCTTC.

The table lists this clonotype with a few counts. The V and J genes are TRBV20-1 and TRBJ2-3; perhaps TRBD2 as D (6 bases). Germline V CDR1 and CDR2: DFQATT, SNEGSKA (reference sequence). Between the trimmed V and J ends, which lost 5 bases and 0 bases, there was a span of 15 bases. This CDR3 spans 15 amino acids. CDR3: CSARRGGESTDTQYF. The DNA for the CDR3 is TGCAGTGCTCGGCGGGGCGGAGAGAGCACAGATACGCAGTATTTT.

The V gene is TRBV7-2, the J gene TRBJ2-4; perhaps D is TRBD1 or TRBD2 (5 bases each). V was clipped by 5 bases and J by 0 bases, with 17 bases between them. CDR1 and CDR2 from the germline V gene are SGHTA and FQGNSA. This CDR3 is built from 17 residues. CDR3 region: CASSLTTGPLAKNIQYF. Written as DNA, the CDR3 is TGTGCCAGCAGCCTTACCACGGGGCCTCTAGCCAAAAACATTCAGTACTTC.